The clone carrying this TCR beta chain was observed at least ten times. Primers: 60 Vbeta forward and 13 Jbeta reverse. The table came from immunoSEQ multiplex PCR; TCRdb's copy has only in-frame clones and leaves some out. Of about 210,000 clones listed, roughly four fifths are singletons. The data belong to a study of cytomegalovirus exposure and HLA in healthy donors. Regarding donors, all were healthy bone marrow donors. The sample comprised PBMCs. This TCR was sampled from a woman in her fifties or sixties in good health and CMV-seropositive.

The CDR3 DNA sequence: TGTGCCAGCAGCCCAGAAAGTAATAGCAATCAGCCCCAGCATTTT. Amino acids: CASSPESNSNQPQHF. The chain employs TRBV7-2 and TRBJ1-5, with D uncertain. V lost 5 bases and J 0 bases, leaving 11 bases between the germline ends. Germline values: CDR1 SGHTA, CDR2 FQGNSA. The CDR3 sequence is 15 residues long.